This is a list of T cell receptor beta chains from one sample in a study of a mutant IDH1 vaccine in newly diagnosed glioma. These receptors have no identified antigens. Only in-frame clones appear in the TCRdb table, and some are missing; sequencing was by immunoSEQ multiplex PCR. The table lists fewer than 100,000 clones, roughly 91% of them singletons, with about 0.6% in the top ten. The specimen comprised PBMCs, sampled from a glioma patient whose treatment included an IDH1 peptide vaccine. The receptors shown here come from a woman aged 50 to 60 with glioma. Each CDR3 is given with its conserved first and last residue. The order of the fields is J gene, V gene, D gene, clone size, CDR3 DNA, CDR3 protein. A D gene is named only where the DNA matches it firmly. Size values are once, few and many counts, or a class for expanded clones, and some rows have none.

J: TRBJ1-1
V: TRBV28
D: .
size: .
DNA: TGTGCCAGCAGTTTTCTGGCAGGGAACACTGAAGCTTTCTTT
CDR3: CASSFLAGNTEAFF

J: TRBJ2-1
V: TRBV18
D: .
size: .
DNA: TGTGCCAGCTCACCCCTCGACCTCTCCTACAATGAGCAGTTCTTC
CDR3: CASSPLDLSYNEQFF

J: TRBJ2-5
V: TRBV7-3
D: TRBD2
size: .
DNA: TGTGCCAGCAGCTTGGGGACTAGCGGGATCCGGGAGACCCAGTACTTC
CDR3: CASSLGTSGIRETQYF

J: TRBJ1-5
V: TRBV4-1
D: TRBD1
size: .
DNA: TGCGCCAGCAGCCACCACCCCAGGGGACAGACAAATCAGCCCCAGCATTTT
CDR3: CASSHHPRGQTNQPQHF

J: TRBJ1-1
V: TRBV7-9
D: TRBD1
size: .
DNA: TGTGCCAGCAGCGTCGGGACAGGGGGTTTCACTGAAGCTTTCTTT
CDR3: CASSVGTGGFTEAFF

J: TRBJ2-5
V: TRBV12-5
D: TRBD1
size: once
DNA: TGTGCTAGTGGTTTGGCAAGGGACAGCTATGCCCAAGAGACCCAGTACTTC
CDR3: CASGLARDSYAQETQYF

J: TRBJ1-4
V: TRBV18
D: .
size: once
DNA: TGTGCCAGCTCACCCGAAGATGAAAAACTGTTTTTT
CDR3: CASSPEDEKLFF

J: TRBJ1-2
V: TRBV7-3
D: .
size: .
DNA: TGTGCCAGCAGCTCCCAAGGCGGGGGACAAGGCGGCTATGGCTACACCTTC
CDR3: CASSSQGGGQGGYGYTF

J: TRBJ2-6
V: TRBV9
D: .
size: .
DNA: TGTGCCAGCAGCGTAGTTCGGTCCTCTGGGGCCAACGTCCTGACTTTC
CDR3: CASSVVRSSGANVLTF

J: TRBJ1-6
V: TRBV30
D: .
size: .
DNA: TGTGCCTGGAGTAGGGGGAGCTCCTATAATTCACCCCTCCACTTT
CDR3: CAWSRGSSYNSPLHF

J: TRBJ2-7
V: TRBV30
D: .
size: .
DNA: TGTGCCTGGAGTGTCGGCTGGGCCGACGAGCAGTACTTC
CDR3: CAWSVGWADEQYF

J: TRBJ1-5
V: TRBV28
D: TRBD1
size: .
DNA: TGTGCCAGCACTACCCATGGATCGGGACAGGGTGAGCCCCAGCATTTT
CDR3: CASTTHGSGQGEPQHF

J: TRBJ2-5
V: TRBV2
D: .
size: .
DNA: TGTGCCAGCAGGAGGGACGGGAGTTCGCAGTACTTC
CDR3: CASRRDGSSQYF

J: TRBJ1-5
V: TRBV30
D: .
size: .
DNA: TGTGCCTGGAGCGACCTGGACATGAATCAGCCCCAGCATTTT
CDR3: CAWSDLDMNQPQHF

J: TRBJ2-7
V: TRBV5-1
D: TRBD2
size: .
DNA: TGCGCCAGCAGTACTAGCGGGACCTCCTACGAGCAGTACTTC
CDR3: CASSTSGTSYEQYF

J: TRBJ2-7
V: TRBV11-2
D: TRBD2
size: once
DNA: TGTGCCAGCAGCTCCGGACTAGGGCGATACGAGCAGTACTTC
CDR3: CASSSGLGRYEQYF

J: TRBJ2-7
V: TRBV9
D: TRBD1
size: .
DNA: TGTGCCAGCAGCGATGGGACAGTCGACGAGCAGTACTTC
CDR3: CASSDGTVDEQYF

J: TRBJ1-5
V: TRBV6-6
D: .
size: .
DNA: TGTGCCAGCAGCTGGGCACTCAATCAGCCCCAGCATTTT
CDR3: CASSWALNQPQHF

J: TRBJ2-7
V: TRBV5-6
D: .
size: .
DNA: TGTGCCAGCAGCTTGCAGGGCCGCGGCCCCTACGAGCAGTACTTC
CDR3: CASSLQGRGPYEQYF

J: TRBJ1-6
V: TRBV2
D: TRBD1
size: .
DNA: TGTGCCAGCAGTAAGGACAGGGGTGGCAATTCACCCCTCCACTTT
CDR3: CASSKDRGGNSPLHF

J: TRBJ2-7
V: TRBV2
D: .
size: .
DNA: TGTGCCAGCAGGAGGGACGGGAGTTCGCAGTACTTC
CDR3: CASRRDGSSQYF

J: TRBJ1-5
V: TRBV28
D: .
size: .
DNA: TGTGCCAGCAGCCCTATACCGGGGCGAGGTCAGCCCCAGCATTTT
CDR3: CASSPIPGRGQPQHF

J: TRBJ2-4
V: TRBV4-2
D: .
size: .
DNA: TGTGCCAGCAGCCAAGGTGGTCCCATTCAGTACTTC
CDR3: CASSQGGPIQYF

J: TRBJ2-7
V: TRBV6-5
D: .
size: .
DNA: TGTACCAGCAGTTACTCGAATCAGGGGGGGACCTACGAGCAGTACTTC
CDR3: CTSSYSNQGGTYEQYF

J: TRBJ2-7
V: TRBV10-3
D: .
size: .
DNA: TGTGCCATCAGTGAGTCGGGGGGGCGAGGCTACGAGCAGTACTTC
CDR3: CAISESGGRGYEQYF

J: TRBJ1-1
V: TRBV6-9
D: TRBD1
size: .
DNA: TGTGCCAGCAGCGAAGGGGGACAGGCTTTCTTT
CDR3: CASSEGGQAFF

J: TRBJ2-1
V: TRBV7-9
D: TRBD1
size: .
DNA: TGTGCCAGCAGCTCGCCCCCGGGACAGGGTCGGAAAGAGCAGTTCTTC
CDR3: CASSSPPGQGRKEQFF

J: TRBJ2-7
V: TRBV9
D: .
size: .
DNA: TGTGCCAGCAGCGAGGGGAAAAACGAGCAGTACTTC
CDR3: CASSEGKNEQYF

J: TRBJ2-1
V: TRBV11-2
D: TRBD1
size: .
DNA: TGTGCCAGCAGCTCTCAGGGGGCGCACAATGAGCAGTTCTTC
CDR3: CASSSQGAHNEQFF

J: TRBJ2-7
V: TRBV5-1
D: .
size: .
DNA: TGCGCCAGCAGCTTGAGCCCCCAGGTGGGGGAGCAGTACTTC
CDR3: CASSLSPQVGEQYF

J: TRBJ2-6
V: TRBV11-3
D: .
size: .
DNA: TGTGCCAGCAGCCCAGGGGGGGCTGGGGCCAACGTCCTGACTTTC
CDR3: CASSPGGAGANVLTF

J: TRBJ2-7
V: TRBV6-1
D: TRBD1
size: once
DNA: TGTGCCAGCAGTGGGGTCGACAGGGTTTTCTACGAGCAGTACTTC
CDR3: CASSGVDRVFYEQYF

J: TRBJ2-5
V: TRBV9
D: .
size: .
DNA: TGTGCCAGCAGCCCCGGCTGGGGGCGGGTGGGGGAGACCCAGTACTTC
CDR3: CASSPGWGRVGETQYF

J: TRBJ2-1
V: TRBV6-1
D: TRBD2
size: .
DNA: TGTGCCAGCAGTCCGGGGGGTTGGGACAATGAGCAGTTCTTC
CDR3: CASSPGGWDNEQFF

J: TRBJ2-1
V: TRBV2
D: .
size: .
DNA: TGTGCCAGCAGTGAAGCGTCCGTTTCCTACAATGAGCAGTTCTTC
CDR3: CASSEASVSYNEQFF

J: TRBJ1-2
V: TRBV5-1
D: TRBD1
size: .
DNA: TGCGCCAGCAGCTTTACAGGGGGATATGGCTACACCTTC
CDR3: CASSFTGGYGYTF

J: TRBJ1-1
V: TRBV5-1
D: .
size: .
DNA: TGCGCCAGCAGCTTGGATATAACAGAATCGAACACTGAAGCTTTCTTT
CDR3: CASSLDITESNTEAFF

J: TRBJ1-1
V: TRBV30
D: .
size: .
DNA: TGTGCCTGGAGTGTAACGGGACGGACTGAAGCTTTCTTT
CDR3: CAWSVTGRTEAFF

J: TRBJ1-4
V: TRBV28
D: TRBD1
size: once
DNA: TGTGCCAGCAGGATAACAGGGGATCGTGAAAAACTGTTTTTT
CDR3: CASRITGDREKLFF

J: TRBJ1-5
V: TRBV6-1
D: .
size: few
DNA: TGTGCCAGCGCGAAAGCTTCACAGGGCCAGCCCCAGCATTTT
CDR3: CASAKASQGQPQHF

J: TRBJ2-1
V: TRBV23-1
D: .
size: .
DNA: TGCGCCAGCAGTCAAAGGGTAGCGGACAATGAGCAGTTCTTC
CDR3: CASSQRVADNEQFF

J: TRBJ2-3
V: TRBV28
D: .
size: .
DNA: TGTGCCAGCAGTTTTCGGAGGGCCAAAATGACAGATACGCAGTATTTT
CDR3: CASSFRRAKMTDTQYF

J: TRBJ2-3
V: TRBV12-5
D: .
size: .
DNA: TGTGCTAGTGGTATCACAGATACGCAGTATTTT
CDR3: CASGITDTQYF

J: TRBJ2-5
V: TRBV4-1
D: .
size: .
DNA: TGCGCCAGCAGCCAAGGGGCAGGTTCGGAGACCCAGTACTTC
CDR3: CASSQGAGSETQYF

J: TRBJ2-7
V: TRBV7-9
D: .
size: .
DNA: TGTGCCAGCAGCTTAGAGGGACTTAGCTACGAGCAGTACTTC
CDR3: CASSLEGLSYEQYF

J: TRBJ1-1
V: TRBV11-2
D: .
size: .
DNA: TGTGCCAGCAGCTTAGTCGTGGGGGGAACTGAAGCTTTCTTT
CDR3: CASSLVVGGTEAFF